The next 21 T cell receptor beta chains were all read from a single sample in a study of T cell responses to AZD1222 COVID-19 vaccine. TCRdb's table, derived via immunoSEQ multiplex PCR, lists solely in-frame clones and lacks some. The sample includes just under 80,000 clones, about 92% of them seen just once. The input for sequencing was peripheral blood, taken 28 days after the second AZD1222 dose. The origin of the receptors is an adult who received the AZD1222 COVID-19 vaccine.

V and J are TRBV6-5 and TRBJ1-2; D might be TRBD1 (5 bases). Germline CDR1 is MNHEY and CDR2 is SVGAGI. This CDR3 is built from 13 residues. Trimming shortened V by 2 bases and J by 1 base, and 5 bases separated the two germline ends. CDR3 protein: CASSYDSNYGYTF. CDR3 nucleotides: TGTGCCAGCAGTTACGACAGTAACTATGGCTACACCTTC.

In DNA form, the CDR3 reads TGTGCCAGCAGGACTAGCGGGAGGCTGGGGGAGCAGTTCTTC. This gives the protein CASRTSGRLGEQFF. J is TRBJ2-1 and V is TRBV3-1 (or the pseudogene TRBV3-2); TRBD2 aligns across 13 bases. With 6 bases clipped from V and 10 bases from J, the junction kept 6 bases outside the gene matches. Germline CDR1 and CDR2: LGHDT and YNNKEL (reference sequence). This CDR3 is 14 amino acids long.

The rearrangement joins TRBV7-9 to TRBJ1-3; D is unresolved. The CDR3 length is 13 residues. V was clipped by 4 bases and J by 8 bases, with 12 bases between them. Germline V lookup: CDR1 SEHNR, CDR2 FQNEAQ (reference sequence). In DNA, the CDR3 is TGTGCCAGCAGCTCTGGAGTTGGTGACACCATATATTTT. This gives the protein CASSSGVGDTIYF.

J is TRBJ2-5 and V is TRBV4-3; D remains ambiguous. Germline V gene sequence: CDR1 LGHNA, CDR2 YSLEER. V was trimmed by 0 bases and J by 5 bases, leaving 13 bases between them. The CDR3 runs to 15 residues. CDR3 sequence: CASSQDPIGSETQYF. CDR3 DNA: TGCGCCAGCAGCCAAGATCCCATAGGTAGCGAGACCCAGTACTTC.

V usage is TRBV19 and J usage is TRBJ1-2; tentatively, D is TRBD1 (5 bases). This CDR3 comprises 14 residues. Germline loops: CDR1 LNHDA, CDR2 SQIVND (reference sequence). V lost 1 base and J 3 bases, leaving 9 bases between the germline ends. The CDR3 reads CASSIGPTDYGYTF. The CDR3, as DNA: TGTGCCAGTAGTATAGGTCCGACAGACTATGGCTACACCTTC.

V gene TRBV10-3 combines with J gene TRBJ2-7, with D unresolved. Germline V gives CDR1 ENHRY, CDR2 SYGVKD. Trimming took off 6 bases at V and 2 bases at J, with 5 bases between the two ends. The CDR3 contains 11 residues. The CDR3 loop reads CAIRGPYEQYF. CDR3 sequence (DNA): TGTGCCATCAGAGGACCCTACGAGCAGTACTTC.

The rearrangement uses TRBV5-1 and TRBJ1-1; maybe TRBD1 (5 bases). Germline values: CDR1 SGHRS, CDR2 YFSETQ. V gave up 3 bases and J gave up 3 bases, with 12 bases separating them. This CDR3 has 14 residues. The CDR3 DNA is TGCGCCAGCAGCTGGGGGATGGCGGACACTGAAGCTTTCTTT. As protein: CASSWGMADTEAFF. Combining the CDR3 with reference TRBV5-1 and TRBJ1-1 gives the whole variable domain KAGVTQTPRYLIKTRGQQVTLSCSPISGHRSVSWYQQTPGQGLQFLFEYFSETQRNKGNFPGRFSGRQFSNSRSEMNVSTLELGDSALYLCASSWGMADTEAFFGQGTRLTVV.

V usage is TRBV15 and J usage is TRBJ1-1; 8 nucleotides align to TRBD1. CDR3 length equals 18 residues. V shed 1 base, J shed 1 base, and the junction held 11 bases outside the gene matches. Germline-derived CDR1 and CDR2 are LNHNV and YYDKDF (reference sequence). CDR3 sequence: CATSRGGQGRTSNTEAFF. The CDR3 nucleotides are TGTGCCACCAGCAGAGGCGGACAGGGTCGAACGTCGAACACTGAAGCTTTCTTT. Combining the CDR3 with reference TRBV15 and TRBJ1-1 gives the whole variable domain DAMVIQNPRYQVTQFGKPVTLSCSQTLNHNVMYWYQQKSSQAPKLLFHYYDKDFNNEADTPDNFQSRRPNTSFCFLDIRSPGLGDTAMYLCATSRGGQGRTSNTEAFFGQGTRLTVV.

The V and J genes are TRBV19 and TRBJ2-3; 13 positions match TRBD2. CDR1 and CDR2 from the germline V gene are LNHDA and SQIVND (reference sequence). The CDR3 is 16 residues long. V was pared by 4 bases and J by 4 bases, with 5 bases of the junction left unmatched. CDR3 nucleotide sequence: TGTGCCAGTAGTAACTTACTAGCGGGAGGGTCAGATACGCAGTATTTT. It is translated as CASSNLLAGGSDTQYF.

The chain couples TRBV11-2 to TRBJ2-1, with 8 bases matching TRBD2. The CDR3 extends over 14 amino acids. V lost 0 bases and J lost 9; bases outside the gene matches: 4. Germline CDR1 reads SGHAT; CDR2 reads FQNNGV. As DNA, the CDR3 is TGTGCCAGCAGCTTAGATTCTCTAGCGGGTGAGCAGTTCTTC. Translated: CASSLDSLAGEQFF.

This CDR3 is CAPEGLLNQPQHF. The CDR3, as DNA: TGTGCCCCCGAGGGCCTCCTTAATCAGCCCCAGCATTTT. The chain joins TRBV24-1 to TRBJ1-5; D not resolved. V was cut by 12 bases and J by 4 bases, with 15 bases left in between. In germline, CDR1 is KGHDR, CDR2 SFDVKD. CDR3 length equals 13 residues.

This chain links TRBV6-1 with TRBJ1-2; D remains ambiguous. This CDR3 is 13 amino acids long. V was trimmed by 2 bases and J by 2 bases, leaving 6 bases between them. Germline lookup yields CDR1 MNHNS and CDR2 SASEGT. The CDR3 nucleotides read TGTGCCAGCAGTGAAAAGAAAAACTATGGCTACACCTTC. This codes for CASSEKKNYGYTF.

The chain has TRBV6-5 and TRBJ1-6; D perhaps matches TRBD1 (5 bases). The CDR3 loop spans 15 amino acids. Germline V gene sequence: CDR1 MNHEY, CDR2 SVGAGI. The V gene lost 0 bases and the J gene lost 6 bases, with 9 bases spanning the gap. CDR3 DNA: TGTGCCAGCAGTTACTCGCTCGGGGCTAATTCACCCCTCCACTTT. Translation gives CASSYSLGANSPLHF.

The genes are TRBV6-2 or TRBV6-3 and TRBJ1-1, with D unclear. Germline lookup yields CDR1 MNHEY and CDR2 SVGEGT. The CDR3 is 14 amino acids. V dropped 5 bases and J dropped 3 bases, with 13 bases sitting between them. In DNA form, the CDR3 reads TGTGCCAGCAGTCCCCTCGTGGGTTACACTGAAGCTTTCTTT. Translated, it gives CASSPLVGYTEAFF.

This clone was seen a handful of times. The V call is TRBV6-6, the J call TRBJ2-7, with 7 bases that match TRBD2. The CDR3 is 16 residues long. Germline V gene data show CDR1 as MNHNY and CDR2 as SVGAGI (reference sequence). V lost 2 bases to trimming and J lost 6 bases; unmatched junction nucleotides: 13. The CDR3 reads CASSYQVGGGPGEQYF. In DNA form, the CDR3 reads TGTGCCAGCAGTTACCAGGTCGGGGGAGGGCCAGGCGAGCAGTACTTC.

This clone showed up just once. This chain links TRBV5-6 with TRBJ1-1; 8 nucleotides align to TRBD1. CDR1 is SGHDT, CDR2 YYEEEE, per germline. The V gene end was trimmed by 2 bases and the J gene end by 0 bases; junction bases not matched to a gene: 9. CDR3 length equals 17 residues. CDR3 DNA: TGTGCCAGCAGCTTACTGGGACAGGCGCTTCTGAACACTGAAGCTTTCTTT. Its translation is CASSLLGQALLNTEAFF.

This sequence joins TRBV7-3 and TRBJ2-2; weak D call: TRBD2 (5 bases). This CDR3 comprises 15 residues. The germline V gene encodes CDR1 SGHTA and CDR2 FQGTGA. V dropped 1 base and J dropped 3 bases, with 9 bases sitting between them. The DNA for the CDR3 is TGTGCCAGCAGCTTAAGGAGGTCGGACACCGGGGAGCTGTTTTTT. Residues: CASSLRRSDTGELFF.

This chain uses TRBV20-1 with TRBJ2-7; TRBD1 matches 7 bases. The CDR3 length is 13 residues. Trimming at V came to 3 bases and at J to 2 bases, leaving 4 bases not matched to a gene. Germline loops: CDR1 DFQATT, CDR2 SNEGSKA (reference sequence). The CDR3 loop is CSASRDSPYEQYF. The CDR3 bases are TGCAGTGCTAGTAGGGACAGCCCCTACGAGCAGTACTTC.

The J gene is TRBJ2-1, the V gene TRBV5-1; D possibly corresponds to TRBD2 (5 bases). The CDR3 totals 13 residues. Germline lookup yields CDR1 SGHRS and CDR2 YFSETQ. V dropped 4 bases and J dropped 9 bases, with 14 bases sitting between them. In DNA form, the CDR3 reads TGCGCCAGCAGCGAGGGCCTGAGTCTTGAGCAGTTCTTC. Its protein product is CASSEGLSLEQFF.

V usage is TRBV5-1 and J usage is TRBJ2-7; D may correspond to TRBD1 or TRBD2 (5 bases each). The germline gives CDR1 SGHRS, CDR2 YFSETQ. V was pared by 5 bases and J by 2 bases, with 20 bases between. The length of the CDR3 is 16 residues. The CDR3 sequence: CASSRDPGTLTYEQYF. CDR3 nucleotide sequence: TGCGCCAGCAGTAGAGATCCCGGGACCCTGACCTACGAGCAGTACTTC.

In nucleotides, the CDR3 is TGCGCCAGCAGCTGGGAGTCCGGGTACGAGCAGTACTTC. Its translation: CASSWESGYEQYF. J is TRBJ2-7 and V is TRBV5-1; maybe TRBD2 (5 bases). The CDR3 is 13 amino acids. The V end was cut by 3 bases, the J end by 4 bases, with 11 bases between. Germline-derived CDR1 and CDR2 are SGHRS and YFSETQ. The variable domain in full, completed from reference TRBV5-1 and TRBJ2-7, reads KAGVTQTPRYLIKTRGQQVTLSCSPISGHRSVSWYQQTPGQGLQFLFEYFSETQRNKGNFPGRFSGRQFSNSRSEMNVSTLELGDSALYLCASSWESGYEQYFGPGTRLTVT.